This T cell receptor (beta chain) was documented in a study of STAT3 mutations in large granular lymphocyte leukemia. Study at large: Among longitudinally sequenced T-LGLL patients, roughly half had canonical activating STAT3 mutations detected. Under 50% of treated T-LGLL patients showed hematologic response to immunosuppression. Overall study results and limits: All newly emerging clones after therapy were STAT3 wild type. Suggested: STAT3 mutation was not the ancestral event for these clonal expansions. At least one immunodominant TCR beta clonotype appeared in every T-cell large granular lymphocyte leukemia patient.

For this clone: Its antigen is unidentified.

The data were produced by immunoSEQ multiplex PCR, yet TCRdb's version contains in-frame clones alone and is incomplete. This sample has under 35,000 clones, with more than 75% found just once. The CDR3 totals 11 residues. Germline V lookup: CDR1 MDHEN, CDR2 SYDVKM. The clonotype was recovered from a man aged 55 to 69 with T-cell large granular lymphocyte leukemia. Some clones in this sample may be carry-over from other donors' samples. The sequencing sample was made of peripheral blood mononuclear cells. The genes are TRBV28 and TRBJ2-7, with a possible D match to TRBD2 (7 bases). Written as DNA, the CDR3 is TGTTCCACGGGGGGCCGAAGCGAGCAGTACTTC. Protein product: CSTGGRSEQYF.